Each of the 9 T cell receptor beta chains below was sequenced from the same sample in a study of control samples from healthy donors and cancer patients. Generated by immunoSEQ multiplex PCR, the TCRdb table keeps only in-frame clones and is missing some. Of about 120,000 clones in the sample, around nine tenths are singletons; the top ten hold 9.5% to 13%. The source material was blood. These TCRs come from a man younger than 45 in good health.

This clone was seen just once. This chain joins TRBV7-2 and TRBJ2-3, with D perhaps matching TRBD2 (6 bases). From germline, CDR1 is SGHTA and CDR2 FQGNSA. This CDR3 region has 15 residues. Between the trimmed V and J ends, which lost 1 base and 0 bases, there was a span of 8 bases. The CDR3 coding sequence is TGTGCCAGCAGCTTAGTGCGGGATAGCACAGATACGCAGTATTTT. Its protein is CASSLVRDSTDTQYF.

The chain uses TRBV10-2 and TRBJ1-1, with D uncertain. Germline CDR1 WSHSY, CDR2 SAAADI. This CDR3 has 13 residues. With 10 bases removed from V and 0 bases from J, the gap between germline ends came to 12 bases. CDR3 loop: CATHLGMNTEAFF. The DNA for the CDR3 is TGCGCCACCCACCTGGGGATGAACACTGAAGCTTTCTTT.

This rearrangement joins TRBV30 to TRBJ1-6; D unclear. From germline, CDR1 is GTSNPN and CDR2 SVGIG (reference sequence). The CDR3 consists of 12 residues. With 3 bases removed from V and 9 bases from J, the gap between germline ends came to 9 bases. CDR3 protein: CAWRWEGSPLHF. CDR3 DNA: TGTGCCTGGAGGTGGGAGGGTTCACCCCTCCACTTT.

The genes are TRBV29-1 and TRBJ1-2, with D possibly being TRBD1 (5 bases). The CDR3 totals 12 residues. Looked up from germline, CDR1 is SQVTM and CDR2 is ANQGSEA. With 7 bases removed from V and 3 bases from J, the gap between germline ends came to 12 bases. The CDR3 DNA is TGCAGCGCCCAGGGCGTCGACTATGGCTACACCTTC. This encodes CSAQGVDYGYTF.

The chain uses TRBV18 and TRBJ2-3; no firm D call. V shed 4 bases and J shed 0 bases, with 11 bases lying between them. Germline CDR1 is KGHSH and CDR2 is LQKENI. The length of the CDR3 is 15 residues. For the CDR3, the DNA is TGTGCCAGCTCACTCGGACGGTCTAGCACAGATACGCAGTATTTT. It codes for CASSLGRSSTDTQYF.

This sequence joins TRBV30 and TRBJ2-2, with 8 bases aligning to TRBD2. The CDR3 runs to 14 residues. CDR1 is GTSNPN and CDR2 is SVGIG in the germline V gene (reference sequence). V was pared by 7 bases and J by 4 bases, with 8 bases of the junction left unmatched. The CDR3 reads CAFRGGASTGELFF. CDR3 bases: TGTGCCTTCCGGGGGGGCGCATCCACCGGGGAGCTGTTTTTT.

The chain couples TRBV5-1 to TRBJ2-2, with 7 bases lining up with TRBD2. V gave up 4 bases and J gave up 7 bases; unmatched junction bases: 7. The CDR3 loop spans 14 amino acids. The germline CDR1 and CDR2 sequences are SGHRS and YFSETQ. DNA for the CDR3: TGCGCCAGCAGCACTAGCGCCGTTGGCGGGGAGCTGTTTTTT. It yields the protein CASSTSAVGGELFF.

This clone was observed once. The DNA for the CDR3 is TGTGCCTGGACCTCCGGGGAGACCCAGTACTTC. Translated: CAWTSGETQYF. The chain carries TRBV30 and TRBJ2-5; D uncertain. There are 11 residues in the CDR3. Trimming cost V 4 bases and J 5 bases, with 8 bases left between them. CDR1 and CDR2 (germline): GTSNPN, SVGIG (reference sequence). Full variable domain (outside the CDR3, taken from reference TRBV30 and TRBJ2-5): SQTIHQWPATLVQPVGSPLSLECTVEGTSNPNLYWYRQAAGRGLQLLFYSVGIGQISSEVPQNLSASRPQDRQFILSSKKLLLSDSGFYLCAWTSGETQYFGPGTRLLVL.

The rearrangement joins TRBV11-3 to TRBJ2-5; 8 bases are shared with TRBD2. V lost 4 bases and J lost 5; bases outside the gene matches: 9. This CDR3 region has 15 residues. The germline CDR1 and CDR2 sequences are SGHNT and YENEEA. CDR3 region: CASSSLAGGPETQYF. In nucleotides, the CDR3 is TGTGCCAGCAGCTCCCTTGCGGGGGGTCCTGAGACCCAGTACTTC.